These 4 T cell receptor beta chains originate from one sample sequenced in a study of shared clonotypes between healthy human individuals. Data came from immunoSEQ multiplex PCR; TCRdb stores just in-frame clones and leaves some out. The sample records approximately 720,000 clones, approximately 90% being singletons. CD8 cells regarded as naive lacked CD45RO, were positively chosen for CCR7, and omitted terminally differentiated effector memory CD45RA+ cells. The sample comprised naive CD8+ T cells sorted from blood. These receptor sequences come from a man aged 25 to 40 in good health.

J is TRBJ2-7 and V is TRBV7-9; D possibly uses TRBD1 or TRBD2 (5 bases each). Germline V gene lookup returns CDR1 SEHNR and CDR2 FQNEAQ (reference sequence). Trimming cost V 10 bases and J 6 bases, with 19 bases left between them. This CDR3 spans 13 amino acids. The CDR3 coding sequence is TGTGCCATCGATCGGGACGGCTGGCTCGAGCAGTACTTC. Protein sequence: CAIDRDGWLEQYF.

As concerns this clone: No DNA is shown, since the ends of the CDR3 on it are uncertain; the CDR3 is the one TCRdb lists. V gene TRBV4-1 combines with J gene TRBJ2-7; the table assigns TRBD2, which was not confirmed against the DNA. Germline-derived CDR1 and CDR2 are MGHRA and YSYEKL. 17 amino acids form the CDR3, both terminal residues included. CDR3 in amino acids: CASSLFGEGEHPYEQYF.

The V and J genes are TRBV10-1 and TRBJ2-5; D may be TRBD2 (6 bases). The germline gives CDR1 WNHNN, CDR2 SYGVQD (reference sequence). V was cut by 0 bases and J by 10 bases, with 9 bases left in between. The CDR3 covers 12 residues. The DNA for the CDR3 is TGCGCCAGCAGTGAGTCGGGAGGACTCCAGTACTTC. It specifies CASSESGGLQYF.

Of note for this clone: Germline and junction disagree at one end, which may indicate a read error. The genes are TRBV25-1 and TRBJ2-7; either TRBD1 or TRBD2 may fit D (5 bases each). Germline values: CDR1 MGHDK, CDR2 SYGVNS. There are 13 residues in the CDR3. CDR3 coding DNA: TGTGCCAGCAGTGAATCCCGAATCGGGGCTCTCATCTTC. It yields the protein CASSESRIGALIF.